This is a list of T cell receptor beta chains from one sample in a study of T cell repertoires in aging, cancer and after chemotherapy. TCRdb redid the calling of the multiplex PCR reads with MiXCR, one entry per CDR3 protein. This table holds some 3,000 distinct CDR3 sequences, about 35% found once. Sequenced: blood. All receptors derive from a human donor with a solid tumor. Both conserved end residues are part of each CDR3. D genes are given only for firm matches. The listing skips clone size in some rows; elsewhere it reads once, few, many or a size class.

TRBJ2-7,NA,TRBD2,TRBV7-9,CASSLPGLASREQYF,TGTGCCAGCAGCCTGCCGGGACTAGCGTCTCGGGAGCAGTACTTC
TRBJ2-1,NA,TRBD2,TRBV19,CASSFAGGQGNEQFF,TGTGCCAGTAGCTTTGCGGGGGGGCAAGGGAATGAGCAGTTCTTC
TRBJ1-4,NA,NA,TRBV29-1,CSVFRTTNEKLFF,TGCAGCGTCTTCAGAACAACTAATGAAAAACTGTTTTTT
TRBJ2-7,large,NA,TRBV29-1,CSVEETRSSYEQYF,TGCAGCGTTGAAGAGACACGGAGCTCCTACGAGCAGTACTTC
TRBJ1-2,medium-sized,NA,TRBV6-5,CASSYGLEGYGYTF,TGTGCCAGCAGTTACGGTCTGGAGGGCTATGGCTACACCTTC
TRBJ1-2,NA,NA,TRBV19,CASSMGGEAIYGYTF,TGTGCCAGTAGTATGGGCGGGGAGGCAATCTATGGCTACACCTTC
TRBJ2-2,NA,TRBD1,TRBV6-6,CASSYDSGTGAVFF,TGTGCCAGCAGTTACGACTCCGGGACAGGGGCGGTGTTTTTT
TRBJ2-1,few,NA,TRBV19,CASRGGKGEQFF,TGTGCCAGTAGGGGGGGAAAGGGTGAGCAGTTCTTC
TRBJ2-6,few,TRBD1,TRBV7-6,CASSLRGGQGGSAGANVLTF,TGTGCCAGCAGCCTCCGGGGAGGACAGGGAGGTTCAGCTGGGGCCAACGTCCTGACTTTC
TRBJ1-2,NA,NA,TRBV12-3/TRBV12-4,CASSVTEYGYTF,TGTGCCAGCAGTGTCACAGAGTATGGCTACACCTTC